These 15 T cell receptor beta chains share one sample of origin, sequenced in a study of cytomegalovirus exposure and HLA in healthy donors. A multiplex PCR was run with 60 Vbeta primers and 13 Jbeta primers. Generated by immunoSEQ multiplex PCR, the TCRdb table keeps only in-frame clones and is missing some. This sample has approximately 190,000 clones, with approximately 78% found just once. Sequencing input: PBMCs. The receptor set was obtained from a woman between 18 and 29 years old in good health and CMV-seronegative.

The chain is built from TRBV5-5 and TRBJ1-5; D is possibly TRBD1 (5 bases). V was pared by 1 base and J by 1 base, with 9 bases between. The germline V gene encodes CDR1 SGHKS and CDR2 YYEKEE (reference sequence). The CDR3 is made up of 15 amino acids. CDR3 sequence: CASSLWRDSNQPQHF. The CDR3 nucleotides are TGTGCCAGCAGCTTGTGGCGGGACAGCAATCAGCCCCAGCATTTT.

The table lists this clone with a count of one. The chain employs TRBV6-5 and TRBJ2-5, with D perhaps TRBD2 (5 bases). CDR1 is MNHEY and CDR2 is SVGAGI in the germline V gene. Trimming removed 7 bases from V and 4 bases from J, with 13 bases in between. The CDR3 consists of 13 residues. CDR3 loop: CASTRIGGETQYF. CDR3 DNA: TGTGCCAGCACCCGGATAGGAGGAGAGACCCAGTACTTC.

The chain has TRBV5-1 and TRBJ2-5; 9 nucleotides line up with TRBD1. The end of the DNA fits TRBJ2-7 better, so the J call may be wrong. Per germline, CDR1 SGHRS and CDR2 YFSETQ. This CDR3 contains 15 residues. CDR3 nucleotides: TGCGCCAGCAGCTTGGTAACAGGGGGCACCTACGAGCAGTACTTC. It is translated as CASSLVTGGTYEQYF.

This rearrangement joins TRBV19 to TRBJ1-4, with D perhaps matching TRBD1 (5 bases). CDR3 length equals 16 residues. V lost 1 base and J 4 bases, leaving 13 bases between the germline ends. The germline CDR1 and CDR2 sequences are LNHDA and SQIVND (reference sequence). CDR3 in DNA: TGTGCCAGTAGTATAGCCTCAGGGTCCGGTAATGAAAAACTGTTTTTT. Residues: CASSIASGSGNEKLFF.

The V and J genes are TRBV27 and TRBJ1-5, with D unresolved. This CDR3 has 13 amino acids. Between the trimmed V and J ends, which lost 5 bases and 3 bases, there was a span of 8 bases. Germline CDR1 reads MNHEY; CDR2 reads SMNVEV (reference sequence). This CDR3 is CASSPLSNQPQHF. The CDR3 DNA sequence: TGTGCCAGCAGTCCCCTTTCCAATCAGCCCCAGCATTTT.

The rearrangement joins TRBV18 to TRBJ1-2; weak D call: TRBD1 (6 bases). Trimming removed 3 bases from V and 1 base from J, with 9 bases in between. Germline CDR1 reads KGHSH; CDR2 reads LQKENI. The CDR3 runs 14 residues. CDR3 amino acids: CASSPTGFNYGYTF. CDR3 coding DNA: TGTGCCAGCTCACCGACAGGTTTTAACTATGGCTACACCTTC.

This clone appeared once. CDR3 nucleotides: TGCGCCAGCAGCTTGGCCACGGGGGAGGGGACCCAGTACTTC. Encoded protein: CASSLATGEGTQYF. The chain recombines TRBV5-1 with TRBJ2-5; 7 bases are a match to TRBD2. Germline CDR1 SGHRS, CDR2 YFSETQ. Trimming removed 0 bases from V and 7 bases from J; junction bases left unmatched: 6. This CDR3 is built from 14 residues. Combining the CDR3 with reference TRBV5-1 and TRBJ2-5 gives the whole variable domain KAGVTQTPRYLIKTRGQQVTLSCSPISGHRSVSWYQQTPGQGLQFLFEYFSETQRNKGNFPGRFSGRQFSNSRSEMNVSTLELGDSALYLCASSLATGEGTQYFGPGTRLLVL.

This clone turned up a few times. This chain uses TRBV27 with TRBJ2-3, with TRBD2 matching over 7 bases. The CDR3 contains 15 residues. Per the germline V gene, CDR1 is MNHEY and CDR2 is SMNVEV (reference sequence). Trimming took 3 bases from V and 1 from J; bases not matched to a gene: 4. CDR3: CASSFLAERTDTQYF. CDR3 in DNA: TGTGCCAGCAGTTTTCTAGCGGAGCGCACAGATACGCAGTATTTT.

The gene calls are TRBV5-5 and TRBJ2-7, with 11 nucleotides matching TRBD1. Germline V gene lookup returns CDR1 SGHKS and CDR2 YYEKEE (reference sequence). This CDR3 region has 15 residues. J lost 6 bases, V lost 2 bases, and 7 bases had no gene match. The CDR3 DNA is TGTGCCAGCAGCTTCGGTCCCGGGACAGGGGGCGAGCAGTACTTC. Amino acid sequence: CASSFGPGTGGEQYF.

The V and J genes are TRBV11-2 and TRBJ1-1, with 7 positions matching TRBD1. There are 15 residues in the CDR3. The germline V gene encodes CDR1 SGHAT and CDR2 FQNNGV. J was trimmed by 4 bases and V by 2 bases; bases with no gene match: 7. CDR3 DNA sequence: TGTGCCAGCAGCTTACCCACAGGGGTAGGCACTGAAGCTTTCTTT. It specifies CASSLPTGVGTEAFF.

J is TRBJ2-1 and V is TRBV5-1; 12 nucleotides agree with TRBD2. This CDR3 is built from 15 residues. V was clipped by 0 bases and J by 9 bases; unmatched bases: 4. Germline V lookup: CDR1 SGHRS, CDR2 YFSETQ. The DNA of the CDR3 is TGCGCCAGCAGCTTGGTGGTGACTAGCGGGAGTGAGCAGTTCTTC. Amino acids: CASSLVVTSGSEQFF.

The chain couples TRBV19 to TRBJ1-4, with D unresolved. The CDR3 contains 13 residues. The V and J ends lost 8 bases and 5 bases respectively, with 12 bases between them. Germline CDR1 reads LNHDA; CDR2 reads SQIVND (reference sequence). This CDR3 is CASSFSGNEKLFF. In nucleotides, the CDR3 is TGTGCCAGTTCCTTCTCCGGGAATGAAAAACTGTTTTTT.

CDR3 protein: CASRAGTGGSEQYF. CDR3 sequence (DNA): TGTGCCAGCAGAGCCGGGACAGGGGGCAGCGAGCAGTACTTC. The rearrangement joins TRBV2 to TRBJ2-7; 12 nucleotides line up with TRBD1. V shed 6 bases and J 6 bases; nucleotides not matched to a gene: 6. Germline V gives CDR1 SNHLY, CDR2 FYNNEI. The CDR3 extends over 14 amino acids. Using reference TRBV2 and TRBJ2-7 for the parts outside the CDR3, the full variable domain is EPEVTQTPSHQVTQMGQEVILRCVPISNHLYFYWYRQILGQKVEFLVSFYNNEISEKSEIFDDQFSVERPDGSNFTLKIRSTKLEDSAMYFCASRAGTGGSEQYFGPGTRLTVT.

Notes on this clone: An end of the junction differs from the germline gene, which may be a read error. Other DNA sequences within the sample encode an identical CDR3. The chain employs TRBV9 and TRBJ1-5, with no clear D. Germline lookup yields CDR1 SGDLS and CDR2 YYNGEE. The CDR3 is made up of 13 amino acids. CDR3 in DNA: TGCGCCAGCAGCCCAACGACCGGGGATCCCCAGCATTTT. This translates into CASSPTTGDPQHF.

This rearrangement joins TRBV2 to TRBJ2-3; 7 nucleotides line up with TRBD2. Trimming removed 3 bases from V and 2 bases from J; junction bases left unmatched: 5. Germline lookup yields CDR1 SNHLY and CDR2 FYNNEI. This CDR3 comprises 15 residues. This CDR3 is CASSDRLADTDTQYF. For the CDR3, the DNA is TGTGCCAGCAGTGATCGGCTAGCGGACACAGATACGCAGTATTTT.